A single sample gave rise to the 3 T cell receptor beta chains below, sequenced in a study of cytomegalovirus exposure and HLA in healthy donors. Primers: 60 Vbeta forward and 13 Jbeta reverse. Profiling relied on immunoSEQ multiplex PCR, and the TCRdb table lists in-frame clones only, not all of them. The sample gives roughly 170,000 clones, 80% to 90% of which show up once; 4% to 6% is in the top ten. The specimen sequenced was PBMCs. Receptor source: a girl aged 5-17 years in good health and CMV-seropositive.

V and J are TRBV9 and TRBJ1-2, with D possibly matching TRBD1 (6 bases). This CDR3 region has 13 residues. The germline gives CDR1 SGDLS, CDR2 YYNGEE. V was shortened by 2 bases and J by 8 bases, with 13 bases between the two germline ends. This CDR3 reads CASSVETGTGYTF. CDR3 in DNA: TGTGCCAGCAGCGTTGAAACAGGGACCGGCTACACCTTC.

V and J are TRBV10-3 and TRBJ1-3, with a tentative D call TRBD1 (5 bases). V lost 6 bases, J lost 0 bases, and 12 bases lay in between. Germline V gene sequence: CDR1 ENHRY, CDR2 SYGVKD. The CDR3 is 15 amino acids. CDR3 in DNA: TGTGCCATCAGCGCCCAGGGTGACTCTGGAAACACCATATATTTT. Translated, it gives CAISAQGDSGNTIYF.

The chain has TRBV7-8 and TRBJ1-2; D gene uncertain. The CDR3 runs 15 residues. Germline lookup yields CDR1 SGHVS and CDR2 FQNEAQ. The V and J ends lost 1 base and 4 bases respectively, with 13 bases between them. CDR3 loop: CASSLEYTAGYGYTF. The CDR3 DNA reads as TGTGCCAGCAGCTTAGAATACACGGCAGGCTATGGCTACACCTTC.